Below, 5 T cell receptor beta chains from the same sample are listed, as sequenced in a study of blood T cell repertoires in COVID-19. The method was immunoSEQ multiplex PCR; TCRdb's version includes in-frame clones alone and lacks a portion of them. The table includes about 160,000 clones, 88% detected once. Source material: PBMCs or T cells enriched from blood (not recorded which). The source of these receptors is a woman aged 50 to 60 who had recovered from COVID-19.

The CDR3 sequence is CASSPGRAGTTDTQYF. The CDR3 DNA is TGCGCCAGCAGCCCCGGGAGAGCGGGGACCACAGATACGCAGTATTTT. The chain uses TRBV4-3 and TRBJ2-3, with 7 bases matching TRBD2. The germline CDR1 and CDR2 sequences are LGHNA and YSLEER. J gave up 2 bases and V 4 bases, and 9 bases lay outside the gene matches. CDR3 size: 16 residues.

The J gene is TRBJ1-1, the V gene TRBV11-2, with D possibly being TRBD1 (5 bases). This CDR3 contains 15 residues. Germline lookup yields CDR1 SGHAT and CDR2 FQNNGV. Between the trimmed V and J ends, which lost 8 bases and 3 bases, there was a span of 19 bases. CDR3 sequence (DNA): TGTGCCAGCGGTTCCTTAGGGGCGCAGTACACTGAAGCTTTCTTT. Its protein is CASGSLGAQYTEAFF.

The J gene is TRBJ1-1, the V gene TRBV18; 9 nucleotides match TRBD1. CDR1 and CDR2 (germline): KGHSH, LQKENI. This CDR3 has 14 residues. Germline trimming cut 6 bases from V and 10 bases from J; bases unmatched to any gene: 12. The CDR3 here is CASSVGTGRALAFF. The CDR3 DNA is TGTGCCAGCTCGGTGGGGACAGGGCGGGCTCTAGCTTTCTTT.

The chain recombines TRBV29-1 with TRBJ1-2; TRBD1 is a possible D gene (5 bases). CDR1 SQVTM and CDR2 ANQGSEA come from the germline V gene. The CDR3 has 13 residues. Trimming removed 3 bases at V and 4 bases at J, with 12 bases between. CDR3 sequence reads: CSVELQDLYGYTF. CDR3 nucleotides: TGCAGCGTTGAGTTACAGGACCTCTATGGCTACACCTTC.

The chain is built from TRBV4-2 and TRBJ2-1; 10 bases are a match to TRBD2. The CDR3 sequence is 19 residues long. The V segment lost 4 bases and the J segment 0 bases; nucleotides outside the gene matches: 12. CDR1 and CDR2 (germline): LGHNA, YNFKEQ. The CDR3 here is CASSRGTSGAQSSYNEQFF. DNA for the CDR3: TGTGCCAGCAGCCGCGGTACTAGCGGGGCCCAAAGCTCCTACAATGAGCAGTTCTTC.